This TCR beta chain was obtained from a study of shared T cell receptors in the human thymus. Per germline, CDR1 MNHEY and CDR2 SVGAGI. The CDR3 sequence is 14 residues long. J was trimmed by 5 bases and V by 6 bases; bases with no gene match: 8. Here immunoSEQ multiplex PCR was the method, and the copy in TCRdb shows in-frame clones only, minus some. The repertoire holds 700,000 or so clones, with 70% to 90% as singletons. These data also featured in a second study, about human thymus T cells.

The receptor was isolated from a girl less than two years old with a congenital heart defect. Material: thymocytes. The V call is TRBV6-5, the J call TRBJ2-7, with TRBD1 identical over 9 bases. CDR3 sequence: CASSRGTGLDEQYF. DNA for the CDR3: TGTGCCAGCAGCAGGGGGACAGGGCTGGACGAGCAGTACTTC.